The next 14 T cell receptor beta chains were all read from a single sample in a study of regulatory T cells in long-lasting Graves disease (dated by TCRdb to the early 2020s). The intended sense of this specimen's time point label: newly diagnosed GD, antithyroid drugs for less than 3 months. For both TCR sequencing and RNA sequencing, RNA was extracted from PBMCs using TRIzol. Preparation of the library involved multiplex PCR. Sequenced using an Illumina HiSeq 4000. iRepertoire HTBI primers and Arm-PCR amplification of CDR3 regions were used to construct TCR beta libraries. TCRdb passed the public sequencing reads through fastp at Q25 and MiXCR, retaining productive beta sequences. Every CDR3 protein is listed once, alongside the most common genes and DNA of its rows. Within this sample are 560,000 or so distinct CDR3 sequences, with more than 15% of them counted one time only. The top ten clones comprise around 12% of the sample.

Separately, the same data were catalogued under a study of T cells in Graves' hyperthyroidism and ophthalmopathy.

The material was peripheral blood mononuclear cells (PBMCs), obtained at new diagnosis, from a patient treated with antithyroid drugs. The receptors were gathered from a man between 18 and 29 years old with Graves disease. Donor details come from another sample of the same person, matched by shared clones.

This clonotype has only a few counts. The chain couples TRBV20-1 to TRBJ2-6, with D unresolved. The CDR3 runs 15 residues. CDR1 is DFQATT, CDR2 SNEGSKA, per germline (reference sequence). Between the trimmed V and J ends, which lost 4 bases and 0 bases, there was a span of 10 bases. Here the CDR3 reads CSAKRTSSGANVLTF. CDR3 DNA: TGCAGTGCTAAAAGGACGAGCTCTGGGGCCAACGTCCTGACTTTC.

A few counts support this clonotype. The junction departs from germline at one end; a sequencing error may be responsible. V and J are TRBV2 and TRBJ2-1, with 7 nucleotides matching TRBD2. The CDR3 is 15 amino acids. CDR1 is SNHLY, CDR2 FYNNEI, per germline. CDR3 nucleotides: TGTGCCGGCAGTGCTCAGCGGGGCTCCTACAATGAGCAGTTCTTC. Its protein product is CAGSAQRGSYNEQFF.

The sample holds many counts of this clonotype. J is TRBJ2-3 and V is TRBV5-1; TRBD2 might be the D (5 bases). Trimming took off 1 base at V and 4 bases at J, with 16 bases between the two ends. Per the germline V gene, CDR1 is SGHRS and CDR2 is YFSETQ. The CDR3 has 16 residues. The CDR3 spells CASSLRPLGSADTQYF. The CDR3, as DNA: TGCGCCAGCAGCTTGAGACCCCTCGGTAGCGCAGATACGCAGTATTTT. The full variable domain, in which reference TRBV5-1 and TRBJ2-3 provide the parts outside the CDR3, is KAGVTQTPRYLIKTRGQQVTLSCSPISGHRSVSWYQQTPGQGLQFLFEYFSETQRNKGNFPGRFSGRQFSNSRSEMNVSTLELGDSALYLCASSLRPLGSADTQYFGPGTRLTVL.

J is TRBJ1-2 and V is TRBV5-6; possible D gene TRBD1, 5 bases. The CDR3 spans 16 residues. Between the trimmed V and J ends, which lost 0 bases and 4 bases, there was a span of 16 bases. From germline, CDR1 is SGHDT and CDR2 YYEEEE. CDR3 amino acids: CASSLELEGFGYGYTF. CDR3 bases: TGTGCCAGCAGCTTGGAGCTAGAGGGGTTCGGCTATGGCTACACCTTC.

The rearrangement joins TRBV28 to TRBJ2-7, with 14 bases lining up with TRBD2. With 6 bases clipped from V and 3 bases from J, the junction kept 13 bases outside the gene matches. CDR1 and CDR2 (germline): MDHEN, SYDVKM. CDR3 size: 18 residues. CDR3 protein: CASSQDLGLAGDGYEQYF. CDR3 DNA sequence: TGTGCCAGCAGCCAAGATTTGGGACTAGCGGGAGACGGCTACGAGCAGTACTTC.

There are many counts of this clonotype. This sequence joins TRBV30 and TRBJ1-1, with D unclear. Looked up from germline, CDR1 is GTSNPN and CDR2 is SVGIG (reference sequence). The CDR3 contains 12 residues. The ends were cut back, 2 bases at V and 4 bases at J, with 8 bases in the middle. The CDR3 coding sequence is TGTGCCTGGAGTACCGGATTCACTGAAGCTTTCTTT. This sequence encodes CAWSTGFTEAFF.

This clonotype came up a few times. This sequence joins TRBV29-1 and TRBJ2-1, with 8 nucleotides matching TRBD2. The CDR3 runs 13 residues. V shed 4 bases and J 3 bases; nucleotides not matched to a gene: 2. Germline values: CDR1 SQVTM, CDR2 ANQGSEA. The CDR3 sequence is CSVVLADYNEQFF. CDR3 nucleotides: TGCAGCGTTGTACTAGCGGACTACAATGAGCAGTTCTTC.

The rearrangement links TRBV12-3 or TRBV12-4 to TRBJ2-7; maybe TRBD2 (6 bases). Trimming stripped 5 bases from V and 0 bases from J, with 17 bases between. CDR3 length equals 16 residues. CDR3 nucleotide sequence: TGTGCCAGCAGTCAGGGTGGGGGGTCTTACTCCTACGAGCAGTACTTC. It specifies CASSQGGGSYSYEQYF.

This clonotype was observed many times. The rearrangement links TRBV12-3 or TRBV12-4 to TRBJ2-3; a possible D gene is TRBD1 (6 bases). The CDR3 is made up of 15 amino acids. Trimming left V 5 bases short and J 3 bases short, with 15 bases between. This CDR3 is CASSTRLGQTDTQYF. The DNA of the CDR3 is TGTGCCAGCAGTACCCGTCTCGGACAGACAGATACGCAGTATTTT.

This clonotype has just a few counts. This chain connects TRBV20-1 to TRBJ2-5, with 8 bases that match TRBD2. Germline CDR1 and CDR2: DFQATT and SNEGSKA (reference sequence). The CDR3 is made up of 16 amino acids. J was trimmed by 1 base and V by 2 bases; bases with no gene match: 9. In DNA form, the CDR3 reads TGCAGTGCTAGACCCGGAAGTCTAGCGGGCCAAGAGACCCAGTACTTC. It codes for CSARPGSLAGQETQYF.

On this clonotype itself: This sequence may be a read error, since a much larger clone differs from it by one base. V gene TRBV11-1 combines with J gene TRBJ2-3, with D maybe TRBD2 (5 bases). The CDR3 sequence is 13 residues long. Germline V gene sequence: CDR1 SGHAT, CDR2 FQDESV (reference sequence). Deletions cut 3 bases from V and 14 bases from J, with 18 bases between. CDR3: CASSLVHAGGRYF. The DNA of the CDR3 is TGTGCCAGCAGCTTGGTACATGCGGGCGGACGGTATTTT.

The rearrangement joins TRBV28 to TRBJ1-5; a possible D gene is TRBD1 (5 bases). This CDR3 has 16 amino acids. The ends were cut back, 6 bases at V and 5 bases at J, with 20 bases in the middle. The germline CDR1 and CDR2 sequences are MDHEN and SYDVKM. CDR3 amino acids: CASSRTLRQRYQPQHF. The DNA of the CDR3 is TGTGCCAGCAGCCGTACCCTGCGACAGCGTTATCAGCCCCAGCATTTT.

This clonotype was counted ten times or more. This rearrangement joins TRBV7-9 to TRBJ2-1; D is undetermined. The CDR3 spans 13 residues. V was trimmed by 1 base and J by 4 bases, leaving 5 bases between them. Germline-derived CDR1 and CDR2 are SEHNR and FQNEAQ (reference sequence). CDR3 coding DNA: TGTGCCAGCAGCTTAGATGTGTACAATGAGCAGTTCTTC. Protein product: CASSLDVYNEQFF.

Regarding this clonotype: A much more abundant neighbour one base away suggests this may be a read error. The genes are TRBV20-1 and TRBJ2-7; 15 bases are a match to TRBD2. From germline, CDR1 is DFQATT and CDR2 SNEGSKA (reference sequence). This CDR3 contains 15 residues. The CDR3: CGALGLAGGHYEQYF. CDR3 in DNA: TGCGGTGCACTGGGACTAGCGGGAGGACACTACGAGCAGTACTTC.